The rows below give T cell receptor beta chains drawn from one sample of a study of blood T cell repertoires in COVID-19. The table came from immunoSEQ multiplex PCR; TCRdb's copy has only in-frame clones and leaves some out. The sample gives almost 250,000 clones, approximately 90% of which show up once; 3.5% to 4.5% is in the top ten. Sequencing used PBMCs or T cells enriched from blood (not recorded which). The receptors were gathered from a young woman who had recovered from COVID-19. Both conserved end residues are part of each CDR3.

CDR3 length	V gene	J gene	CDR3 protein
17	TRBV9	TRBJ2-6	CASSVGHQISGANVLTF
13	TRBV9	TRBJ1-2	CASSVLTGNGYTF
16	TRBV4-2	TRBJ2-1	CASSPTGTSGSNEQFF
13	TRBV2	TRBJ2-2	CASMGGNTGELFF
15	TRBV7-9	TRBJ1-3	CASSFVRNIGNTIYF
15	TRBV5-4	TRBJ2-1	CASSSRTGAQYEQFF
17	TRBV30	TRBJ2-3	CAWKQLAGGSSTDTQYF
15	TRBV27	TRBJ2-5	CASREAGGLLAAQYF
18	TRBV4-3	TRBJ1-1	CASSQLAGAGVGNTEAFF
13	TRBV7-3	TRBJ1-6	CASSPTGNSPLHF
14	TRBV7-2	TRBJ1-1	CASSPGTGNPEAFF
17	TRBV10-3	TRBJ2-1	CAISESSSGSSYNEQFF
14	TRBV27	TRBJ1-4	CASSFRGSNEKLFF
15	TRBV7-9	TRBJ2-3	CASSRTGTNTDTQYF
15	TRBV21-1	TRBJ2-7	CASTTHSSAAYEQYF
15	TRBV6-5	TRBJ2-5	CASSYGGLPQETQYF
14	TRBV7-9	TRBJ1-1	CASSLDTRDTEAFF
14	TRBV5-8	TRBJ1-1	CASSFPRGPTEAFF
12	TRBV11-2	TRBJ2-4	CASSLEGDIQYF
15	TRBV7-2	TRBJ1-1	CASSSRTGRGTEAFF
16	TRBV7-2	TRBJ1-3	CASSSVPGLKGNTIYF
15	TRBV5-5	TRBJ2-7	CASSLVAGSSYEQYF
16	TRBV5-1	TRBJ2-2	CASGPVAGRSTGELFF